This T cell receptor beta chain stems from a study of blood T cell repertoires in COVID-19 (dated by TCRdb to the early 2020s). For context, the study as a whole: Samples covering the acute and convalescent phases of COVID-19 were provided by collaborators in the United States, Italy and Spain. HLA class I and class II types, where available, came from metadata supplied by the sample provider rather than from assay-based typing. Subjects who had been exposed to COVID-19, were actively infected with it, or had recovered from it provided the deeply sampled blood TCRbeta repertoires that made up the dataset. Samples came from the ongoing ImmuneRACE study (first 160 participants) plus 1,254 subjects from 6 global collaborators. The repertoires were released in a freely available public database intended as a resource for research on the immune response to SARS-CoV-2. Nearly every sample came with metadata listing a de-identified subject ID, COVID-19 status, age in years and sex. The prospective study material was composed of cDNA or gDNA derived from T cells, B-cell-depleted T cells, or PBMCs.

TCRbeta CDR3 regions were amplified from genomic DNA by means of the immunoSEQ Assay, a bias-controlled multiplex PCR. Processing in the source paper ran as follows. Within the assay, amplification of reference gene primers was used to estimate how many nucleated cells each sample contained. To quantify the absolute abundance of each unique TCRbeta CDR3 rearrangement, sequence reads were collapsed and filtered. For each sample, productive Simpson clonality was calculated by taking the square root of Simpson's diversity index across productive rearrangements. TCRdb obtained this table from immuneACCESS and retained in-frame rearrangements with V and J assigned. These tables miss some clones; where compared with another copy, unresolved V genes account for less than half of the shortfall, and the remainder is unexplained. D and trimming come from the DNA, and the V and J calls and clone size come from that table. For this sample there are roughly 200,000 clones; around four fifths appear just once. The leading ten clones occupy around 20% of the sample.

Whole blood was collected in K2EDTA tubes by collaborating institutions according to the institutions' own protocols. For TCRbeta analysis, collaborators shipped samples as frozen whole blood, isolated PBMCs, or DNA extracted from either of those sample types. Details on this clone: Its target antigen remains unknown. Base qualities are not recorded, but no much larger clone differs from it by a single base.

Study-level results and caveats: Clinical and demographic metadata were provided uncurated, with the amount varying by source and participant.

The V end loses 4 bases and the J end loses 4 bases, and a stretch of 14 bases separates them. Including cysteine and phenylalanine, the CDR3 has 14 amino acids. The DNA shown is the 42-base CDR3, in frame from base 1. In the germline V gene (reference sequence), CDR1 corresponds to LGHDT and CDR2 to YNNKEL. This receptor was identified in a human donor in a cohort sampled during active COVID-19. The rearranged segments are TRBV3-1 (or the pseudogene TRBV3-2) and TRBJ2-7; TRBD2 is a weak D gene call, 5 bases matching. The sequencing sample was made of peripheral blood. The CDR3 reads CASSPQRISYEQYF. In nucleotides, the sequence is TGTGCCAGCAGCCCGCAGCGGATCAGTTACGAGCAGTACTTC.